Listed below are T cell receptor beta chains from one sample, sequenced in a study of shared clonotypes between healthy human individuals. Here immunoSEQ multiplex PCR was the method, and the copy in TCRdb shows in-frame clones only, minus some. The sample carries more than 2,000,000 clones, roughly 92% recorded once. The material sequenced was naive CD4+ T cells sorted from blood. The receptor source for this set is a man aged 18-30 years in good health. The CDR3 runs from the conserved cysteine through the conserved F or W. Each record gives: CDR3 length, clone size, D gene, J gene, V gene, CDR3 DNA, CDR3 protein. D genes are given only for firm matches. Only some rows state a clone size, as once, few, many or a class for expanded clones.

>16|NA|TRBD2|TRBJ2-1|TRBV10-1
TGCGCCAGCAGTGAGAGGGCGGGGGGACCTTACAATGAGCAGTTCTTC
CASSERAGGPYNEQFF
>13|NA|NA|TRBJ1-1|TRBV10-1
TGCGCCAGCAGTGAGTCGACGAACACTGAAGCTTTCTTT
CASSESTNTEAFF
>15|NA|TRBD1|TRBJ1-4|TRBV6-4
TGTGCCAGCAGGCCGACAGGGGCAACTAATGAAAAACTGTTTTTT
CASRPTGATNEKLFF
>17|NA|TRBD1|TRBJ1-5|TRBV10-3
TGTGCCAGAGAGATAGACAGCGGGACAGAATACAATCAGCCCCAGCATTTT
CAREIDSGTEYNQPQHF
>14|NA|NA|TRBJ1-1|TRBV10-2
TGCGCCAGCAGCAGGGCCCAAGGGAACACTGAAGCTTTCTTT
CASSRAQGNTEAFF
>13|NA|NA|TRBJ2-1|TRBV6-1
TGTGCCAGCAGTGAAATATCGCGGGGTGAGCAGTTCTTC
CASSEISRGEQFF
>15|NA|TRBD1|TRBJ1-2|TRBV7-8
TGTGCCAGCAGCCCCAGGGGGCGGGAGGGAAGGGGCTACACCTTC
CASSPRGREGRGYTF
>13|once|TRBD1|TRBJ2-7|TRBV2
TGTGCCAGCAGGGGGACAGGGGTTGGCGAGCAGTACTTC
CASRGTGVGEQYF
>14|NA|NA|TRBJ2-4|TRBV6-5
TGTGCCAATCAAGGACGGCTAGCCAAAAACATTCAGTACTTC
CANQGRLAKNIQYF
>8|NA|NA|TRBJ2-5|TRBV30
TGTGCCATGGACCCTTCGTACTTC
CAMDPSYF
>14|NA|NA|TRBJ2-7|TRBV5-6
TGTGCCAGCAGTTCCGCACAGGGAGGCCACGAGCAGTACTTC
CASSSAQGGHEQYF
>15|NA|NA|TRBJ2-6|TRBV9
TGTGCCAGCAGCCGCGCGGGGTCTGGGGCCAACGTCCTGACTTTC
CASSRAGSGANVLTF
>15|NA|NA|TRBJ1-1|TRBV5-4
TGTGCCAGCAGCTCTCCTCCTGGGATGAACACTGAAGCTTTCTTT
CASSSPPGMNTEAFF
>11|once|NA|TRBJ2-5|TRBV6-1
TGTGCCAGCAGTCCGGTAGAGACCCAGTACTTC
CASSPVETQYF
>13|NA|NA|TRBJ2-1|TRBV6-5
TGTGCCAGCAGTTACTTCCAGAACAATGAGCAGTTCTTC
CASSYFQNNEQFF
>16|NA|NA|TRBJ2-3|TRBV5-1
TGCGCCAGCAGCTTGGGAGGCGTGGGTAGCACAGATACGCAGTATTTT
CASSLGGVGSTDTQYF
>12|NA|NA|TRBJ2-7|TRBV6-1
TGTGCCAGCATTCGGACTTTCTACGAGCAGTACTTC
CASIRTFYEQYF
>14|NA|NA|TRBJ2-7|TRBV7-9
TGTGCCAGCAGCTTAGCGCAGGGTCCCTACGAGCAGTACTTC
CASSLAQGPYEQYF
>15|NA|TRBD1|TRBJ2-7|TRBV5-6
TGTGCCAGCAGCTCCGGGACAGGGTGGGCCTACGAGCAGTACTTC
CASSSGTGWAYEQYF
>13|few|NA|TRBJ2-2|TRBV18
TGTGCCAGCTCACCAAGGGCCACCGGGGAGCTGTTTTTT
CASSPRATGELFF
>13|NA|NA|TRBJ2-7|TRBV14
TGTGCCAGCAGCCGAGGTTTATTGGGCGAGCAGTACTTC
CASSRGLLGEQYF
>11|few|NA|TRBJ1-1|TRBV30
TGTGCCTGGAGTCCGACCCGTGAAGCTTTCTTT
CAWSPTREAFF
>14|NA|NA|TRBJ2-5|TRBV5-1
TGCGCCAGCAGCTTCCAGGGTACGGAAGAGACCCAGTACTTC
CASSFQGTEETQYF
>15|once|TRBD1|TRBJ2-5|TRBV30
TGTGCCTGGAGGGCGCACAGGGGGGACCAAGAGACCCAGTACTTC
CAWRAHRGDQETQYF
>14|NA|NA|TRBJ1-3|TRBV7-9
TGTGCCAGCAGCTCAGGAGTCGCTGGAAACACCATATATTTT
CASSSGVAGNTIYF
>16|NA|TRBD2|TRBJ2-5|TRBV2
TGTGCCAGCAGGCCCGGGACTAGCACCTCCCAAGAGACCCAGTACTTC
CASRPGTSTSQETQYF
>15|NA|TRBD1|TRBJ1-3|TRBV9
TGTGCCAGCAGCTCCTCAGGGACAGGGTTAAACACCATATATTTT
CASSSSGTGLNTIYF
>14|NA|TRBD2|TRBJ2-1|TRBV30
TGTGCCTGGGCTAGGGGACTAGCGGGCGGGGAGCAGTTCTTC
CAWARGLAGGEQFF
>12|NA|TRBD1|TRBJ2-7|TRBV6-5
TGTGCCAGCAGTGAAGTTACAGGGGGGCAGTACTTC
CASSEVTGGQYF
>15|NA|TRBD1|TRBJ1-6|TRBV7-3
TGTGCCAGCAGCTCAGACAGGGGGCTAGGATCACCCCTCCACTTT
CASSSDRGLGSPLHF
>13|NA|NA|TRBJ1-3|TRBV6-5
TGTGCCAGCAGTGCAAAAGCCGGAAACACCATATATTTT
CASSAKAGNTIYF
>13|NA|TRBD2|TRBJ2-3|TRBV5-1
TGCGCCAGCAGCTTGGCCGGGAGGGATACGCAGTATTTT
CASSLAGRDTQYF
>15|NA|TRBD2|TRBJ2-5|TRBV30
TGTGCCTGGAGTTGGACTAGCGCCCTTAGGGAGACCCAGTACTTC
CAWSWTSALRETQYF
>13|NA|NA|TRBJ1-2|TRBV5-8
TGTGCCAGCAGGCGGCAGCTGCCAGAGGGCTACACCTTC
CASRRQLPEGYTF
>13|NA|NA|TRBJ2-5|TRBV9
TGTGCCAGCAGCGTAGCTTTGTGGGAGACCCAGTACTTC
CASSVALWETQYF
>16|few|NA|TRBJ1-4|TRBV30
TGTGCCTGGATGACGGCGCAACCCGCAACTAATGAAAAACTGTTTTTT
CAWMTAQPATNEKLFF
>17|NA|NA|TRBJ2-2|TRBV6-4
TGTGCCAGCAGCCCAGGAGGGGGCGTTTCGAACACCGGGGAGCTGTTTTTT
CASSPGGGVSNTGELFF